What follows are 29 T cell receptor beta chains derived from one specimen sequenced in a study of breast tumors, draining lymph nodes, adjacent tissues. Breast cancer patients provided tissue from their axillary draining lymph nodes. TCRdb fed the multiplex PCR reads into MiXCR, producing one record per CDR3 protein. Altogether some 83,000 distinct CDR3 sequences are present, roughly 19% being singletons, with the ten largest covering 2.4%. Material for sequencing was axillary lymph node tissue. The source of these receptors is a female donor with breast cancer. Some clones in this sample may be carry-over from other donors' samples.

This clonotype showed up many times. This sequence joins TRBV20-1 and TRBJ2-7; D uncertain. Germline CDR1 DFQATT, CDR2 SNEGSKA (reference sequence). Between the trimmed V and J ends, which lost 0 bases and 2 bases, there was a span of 11 bases. The CDR3 totals 14 residues. The CDR3 is CSARDIKLTYEQYF. The CDR3 nucleotides read TGCAGTGCTAGAGATATTAAGCTGACCTACGAGCAGTACTTC.

This clonotype came up many times. Here the CDR3 reads CASRPNLGGGGVEKLFF. CDR3 DNA sequence: TGCGCCAGCAGGCCCAACCTTGGGGGCGGAGGGGTAGAAAAACTGTTTTTT. V usage is TRBV4-3 and J usage is TRBJ1-4; D possibly corresponds to TRBD1 (6 bases). Germline lookup yields CDR1 LGHNA and CDR2 YSLEER. The CDR3 contains 17 residues. V lost 6 bases to trimming and J lost 8 bases, with 25 bases between them.

There are many counts of this clonotype. The chain is built from TRBV5-8 and TRBJ2-7, with D possibly TRBD1 on 6 matching bases. Between the trimmed V and J ends, which lost 4 bases and 2 bases, there was a span of 10 bases. The CDR3 sequence is 13 residues long. Looked up from germline, CDR1 is SGHTS and CDR2 is YDEGEE. CDR3: CASSNQGPYEQYF. CDR3 nucleotides: TGTGCCAGCAGCAATCAGGGGCCCTACGAGCAGTACTTC. Using reference TRBV5-8 and TRBJ2-7 for the parts outside the CDR3, the full variable domain is EAGVTQSPTHLIKTRGQQATLRCSPISGHTSVYWYQQALGLGLQFLLWYDEGEERNRGNFPPRFSGRQFPNYSSELNVNALELEDSALYLCASSNQGPYEQYFGPGTRLTVT.

Ten or more counts support this clonotype. This chain connects TRBV7-2 to TRBJ2-2; weak D call: TRBD1 (5 bases). Germline CDR1 reads SGHTA; CDR2 reads FQGNSA. V was clipped by 5 bases and J by 1 base, with 14 bases between them. This CDR3 comprises 16 residues. As DNA, the CDR3 is TGTGCCAGCAGCACGGCTGTCAGGGTGAACACCGGGGAGCTGTTTTTT. Amino acid sequence: CASSTAVRVNTGELFF.

This clonotype has at least ten counts. The chain recombines TRBV6-5 with TRBJ1-5, with TRBD1 matching over 11 bases. Germline CDR1 and CDR2: MNHEY and SVGAGI. V shed 5 bases, J shed 7 bases, and the junction held 4 bases outside the gene matches. This CDR3 has 14 residues. CDR3: CASSRTGGRQPQHF. The CDR3 DNA reads TGTGCCAGCAGTCGGACAGGGGGCCGGCAGCCCCAGCATTTT.

This clonotype was seen repeatedly, ten times or more. J is TRBJ2-1 and V is TRBV20-1; TRBD2 matches at 14 bases. The CDR3 is made up of 16 amino acids. Germline assignment: CDR1 DFQATT and CDR2 SNEGSKA (reference sequence). Germline trimming cut 6 bases from V and 8 bases from J; bases unmatched to any gene: 12. In DNA, the CDR3 is TGCAGTGCAAGGGGGACTAGCGGGAGACTCTCCTATGAGCAGTTCTTC. As protein: CSARGTSGRLSYEQFF.

This clonotype has ten or more counts. The chain combines TRBV24-1 with TRBJ2-1, with D hard to call. The CDR3 covers 13 residues. Trimming shortened V by 2 bases and J by 3 bases, and 4 bases separated the two germline ends. From germline, CDR1 is KGHDR and CDR2 SFDVKD. CDR3: CATSDWNYNEQFF. CDR3 sequence (DNA): TGTGCCACCAGTGATTGGAACTACAATGAGCAGTTCTTC.

This clonotype was observed at least ten times. This sequence joins TRBV7-2 and TRBJ2-2; D is possibly TRBD1 or TRBD2 (6 bases each). This CDR3 has 20 residues. Germline V CDR1 and CDR2: SGHTA, FQGNSA. V was pared by 1 base and J by 3 bases, with 24 bases between. CDR3 region: CASSLEGGQRVELHTGELFF. In nucleotides, the CDR3 is TGTGCCAGCAGCTTAGAGGGGGGTCAGCGAGTGGAGCTCCACACCGGGGAGCTGTTTTTT.

This clonotype was seen ten or more times. The V call is TRBV27, the J call TRBJ1-2; the D is unclear. V dropped 6 bases and J dropped 3 bases, with 5 bases sitting between them. The CDR3 has 11 amino acids. Germline CDR1 MNHEY, CDR2 SMNVEV (reference sequence). The CDR3: CASRDYYGYTF. The CDR3 DNA reads TGTGCCAGCAGGGACTACTATGGCTACACCTTC.

This clonotype was picked up a small number of times. As DNA, the CDR3 is TGTGCCTTGGAGGGAGGGGGGAGCACTGAAGCTTTCTTT. This sequence encodes CALEGGGSTEAFF. The chain combines TRBV30 with TRBJ1-1; a weak D match, TRBD1 (6 bases). V lost 7 bases, J lost 4 bases, and 16 bases lay in between. Germline V gene sequence: CDR1 GTSNPN, CDR2 SVGIG (reference sequence). The CDR3 spans 13 residues.

This clonotype was observed at least ten times. V is TRBV27 and J is TRBJ1-2; 7 bases match TRBD1. Trimming cost V 5 bases and J 4 bases; bases outside gene matches: 4. This CDR3 is 13 amino acids long. Looked up from germline, CDR1 is MNHEY and CDR2 is SMNVEV (reference sequence). CDR3 coding DNA: TGTGCCAGCAGTCTCCGGGACAGCTATGGCTACACCTTC. Translated, it gives CASSLRDSYGYTF.

This clonotype was recorded many times. The chain joins TRBV10-3 to TRBJ1-2; D is uncertain. This CDR3 is built from 13 residues. V gave up 2 bases and J gave up 8 bases, with 12 bases separating them. Germline-derived CDR1 and CDR2 are ENHRY and SYGVKD. This CDR3 is CAISESVGLGYTF. CDR3 DNA sequence: TGTGCCATCAGTGAGAGTGTGGGTCTGGGCTACACCTTC.

This clonotype was recorded at least ten times. V usage is TRBV15 and J usage is TRBJ2-5; D is perhaps TRBD1 (6 bases). This CDR3 has 17 residues. V dropped 0 bases and J dropped 5 bases, with 19 bases sitting between them. Per germline, CDR1 LNHNV and CDR2 YYDKDF (reference sequence). CDR3 protein: CATSRDGVAPRGETQYF. For the CDR3, the DNA is TGTGCCACCAGCAGAGATGGAGTAGCGCCGAGGGGGGAGACCCAGTACTTC.

This clonotype appeared many times. The chain uses TRBV5-1 and TRBJ2-5; D is ambiguous. Germline assignment: CDR1 SGHRS and CDR2 YFSETQ. V lost 3 bases and J 3 bases, leaving 9 bases between the germline ends. The CDR3 runs 13 residues. The CDR3 sequence: CASSYEWEETQYF. DNA of the CDR3: TGCGCCAGCAGCTACGAGTGGGAAGAGACCCAGTACTTC.

Note on this clonotype: It may be a read error: a sequence one base away is much more abundant. The chain uses TRBV10-3 and TRBJ2-1; 8 bases are shared with TRBD2. The germline V gene encodes CDR1 ENHRY and CDR2 SYGVKD. The CDR3 extends over 15 amino acids. Written as DNA, the CDR3 is TGTGCCATCAGTTGGACTAGCCCGTACCACAATGAGCGGTTCTTC. It codes for CAISWTSPYHNERFF.

This clonotype was recorded many times. The genes are TRBV7-9 and TRBJ2-5; D gene unclear. Germline-derived CDR1 and CDR2 are SEHNR and FQNEAQ (reference sequence). The CDR3 extends over 10 amino acids. V shed 5 bases and J shed 2 bases, with 0 bases lying between them. CDR3 protein: CASSQETQYF. The CDR3, as DNA: TGTGCCAGCAGCCAAGAGACCCAGTACTTC.

This clonotype showed up many times. This chain links TRBV10-2 with TRBJ2-3; either TRBD1 or TRBD2 may fit D (5 bases each). Trimming shortened V by 3 bases and J by 4 bases, and 20 bases separated the two germline ends. The germline V gene has CDR1 WSHSY and CDR2 SAAADI. This CDR3 comprises 17 residues. DNA for the CDR3: TGCGCCAGCAGTGATATCCCGGGGCTCGGGCGCGCAGATACGCAGTATTTT. This gives the protein CASSDIPGLGRADTQYF.

This clonotype was detected ten times or more. J is TRBJ1-5 and V is TRBV19; D unclear. CDR3 length: 16 amino acids. Trimming removed 3 bases at V and 1 base at J, with 13 bases between. Germline V gene data show CDR1 as LNHDA and CDR2 as SQIVND (reference sequence). The CDR3 protein is CASSMNPGRSNQPQHF. CDR3 sequence (DNA): TGTGCCAGTAGTATGAACCCGGGGAGGAGCAATCAGCCCCAGCATTTT.

Ten or more counts support this clonotype. The chain joins TRBV20-1 to TRBJ1-6; D ambiguous. The length of the CDR3 is 16 residues. The germline V gene has CDR1 DFQATT and CDR2 SNEGSKA (reference sequence). V was shortened by 0 bases and J by 6 bases, with 15 bases between the two germline ends. In DNA, the CDR3 is TGCAGTGCTAGAGATGTCGCAGGCAACCGTAATTCACCCCTCCACTTT. Residues: CSARDVAGNRNSPLHF.

About this clonotype itself: It may be a read error: a sequence one base away is much more abundant. The chain employs TRBV9 and TRBJ2-7, with TRBD2 as a possible D gene (5 bases). V was shortened by 2 bases and J by 3 bases, with 12 bases between the two germline ends. The CDR3 is made up of 14 amino acids. The germline V gene has CDR1 SGDLS and CDR2 YYNGEE. The CDR3 DNA follows: TGTGCCAGCAGCGTCGGGATACAACTCTACGAGCAGTACTTC. It encodes CASSVGIQLYEQYF.

This clonotype has at least ten counts. The genes are TRBV20-1 and TRBJ1-2; perhaps TRBD1 as D (5 bases). Between the trimmed V and J ends, which lost 7 bases and 9 bases, there was a span of 15 bases. Germline values: CDR1 DFQATT, CDR2 SNEGSKA (reference sequence). CDR3 length: 11 amino acids. This chain's CDR3 is CSVPGGTSYTF. CDR3 DNA: TGCAGTGTCCCCGGGGGAACGAGCTACACCTTC.

Turning to this clonotype: This may be a read error, as it is one base from a much larger clone. This chain links TRBV6-2 or TRBV6-3 with TRBJ2-3; 7 nucleotides line up with TRBD1. The germline CDR1 and CDR2 sequences are MNHEY and SVGEGT. This CDR3 is built from 14 residues. Here the CDR3 reads CASSQQGNTDTKYF. The CDR3 DNA sequence: TGTGCCAGCAGCCAACAGGGGAACACAGATACGAAGTATTTT.

On this clonotype: A read error may be the cause here, since a much bigger clone is one base away. It is likely a read error, because the conserved phenylalanine at the end of the CDR3 is missing. The chain employs TRBV28 and TRBJ1-4; no definite D call. Between the trimmed V and J ends, which lost 8 bases and 8 bases, there was a span of 6 bases. CDR3 length: 10 residues. Germline CDR1 is MDHEN and CDR2 is SYDVKM. CDR3 bases: TGTGCCAGCGGCAGGGAAAAACTGTTTTCT. It yields the protein CASGREKLFS.

Ten or more counts support this clonotype. The rearrangement links TRBV20-1 to TRBJ2-1, with 11 bases identical to TRBD2. Looked up from germline, CDR1 is DFQATT and CDR2 is SNEGSKA (reference sequence). This CDR3 contains 14 residues. The ends lost 5 bases at V and 6 bases at J; junction bases unmatched: 6. CDR3 nucleotide sequence: TGCAGTGCTCCCACTAGCGGGAGAGGCAATGAGCAGTTCTTC. Amino acids: CSAPTSGRGNEQFF.

This clonotype was counted many times. The chain has TRBV19 and TRBJ2-1, with 9 bases matching TRBD2. The CDR3 is 16 residues long. Germline V gives CDR1 LNHDA, CDR2 SQIVND (reference sequence). V trimming: 6 bases; J trimming: 4 bases; junction bases outside the gene matches: 10. In DNA form, the CDR3 reads TGTGCCAGTAGCCGTCTAGGGACTAGCTCTTACAATGAGCAGTTCTTC. It specifies CASSRLGTSSYNEQFF.

This clonotype came up many times. The J gene is TRBJ2-1, the V gene TRBV19; 9 bases are shared with TRBD2. The CDR3 spans 15 residues. Germline V gene lookup returns CDR1 LNHDA and CDR2 SQIVND (reference sequence). With V trimmed by 3 bases and J by 8 bases, 8 bases remained unmatched. CDR3 loop: CASSMSGTSIHEQFF. The CDR3 DNA sequence: TGTGCCAGTAGTATGAGCGGGACTAGCATCCATGAGCAGTTCTTC.

This clonotype was detected many times. The DNA for the CDR3 is TGTGCCAGCAATTTCGGAGGGGAAGAGACCCAGTACTTC. Translation gives CASNFGGEETQYF. The rearrangement uses TRBV2 and TRBJ2-5, with a possible D match to TRBD2 (6 bases). V lost 7 bases and J lost 3, with 12 bases in between. Germline V lookup: CDR1 SNHLY, CDR2 FYNNEI. The CDR3 has 13 residues.

As regards this clonotype: Being one base from a much bigger clone, this may be a read error. The J gene is TRBJ2-7, the V gene TRBV7-9; D is possibly TRBD2 (5 bases). The V end was cut by 5 bases, the J end by 0 bases, with 8 bases between. The CDR3 runs 13 residues. CDR1 and CDR2 from the germline V gene are SEHNR and FQNEAQ (reference sequence). CDR3 sequence: CASSAGSSYEQYF. The CDR3 DNA follows: TGTGCCAGCAGCGCGGGCAGCTCCTACGAGCAGTACTTC.

This clonotype was counted at least ten times. The chain joins TRBV12-5 to TRBJ2-1; no clear D gene. Germline CDR1 and CDR2: LGHNT and FRNRAP. The CDR3 consists of 13 residues. V was trimmed by 5 bases and J by 4 bases, leaving 9 bases between them. The DNA for the CDR3 is TGTGCTAGTGGTCCTGGACGGTACAATGAGCAGTTCTTC. Amino acids: CASGPGRYNEQFF.